Each of the 20 T cell receptor beta chains below was sequenced from the same sample in a study of T cell responses to AZD1222 COVID-19 vaccine. Repertoires were generated with immunoSEQ multiplex PCR, while TCRdb's copy carries only in-frame clones and drops some. Of about 140,000 clones in the sample, roughly 90% were seen once. Material: peripheral blood, obtained 28 days after the second AZD1222 dose. These receptors came from an adult who received the AZD1222 COVID-19 vaccine.

The chain carries TRBV28 and TRBJ2-5, with D hard to call. The germline gives CDR1 MDHEN, CDR2 SYDVKM. The CDR3 consists of 14 residues. V was pared by 1 base and J by 1 base, with 7 bases between. The CDR3 sequence is CASSLSRRQETQYF. The CDR3 DNA is TGTGCCAGCAGTTTATCTCGGCGCCAAGAGACCCAGTACTTC.

The V gene is TRBV5-1, the J gene TRBJ2-2, with 10 bases aligning to TRBD1. From germline, CDR1 is SGHRS and CDR2 YFSETQ. CDR3 size: 16 residues. Trimming took 4 bases from V and 4 from J; bases not matched to a gene: 7. CDR3 region: CASSGGTGVSTGELFF. The CDR3 nucleotides read TGCGCCAGCAGCGGAGGGACAGGGGTTAGCACCGGGGAGCTGTTTTTT.

J is TRBJ2-7 and V is TRBV5-1, with 8 positions matching TRBD1. Germline V gene sequence: CDR1 SGHRS, CDR2 YFSETQ. CDR3 size: 15 residues. Trimming cost V 5 bases and J 2 bases; bases outside gene matches: 9. Written as DNA, the CDR3 is TGCGCCAGCAGAACCGGGACAGGAGACACCTACGAGCAGTACGTC. Translated: CASRTGTGDTYEQYV.

The V and J genes are TRBV6-1 and TRBJ1-6; no clear D. CDR1 and CDR2 from the germline V gene are MNHNS and SASEGT. Between the trimmed V and J ends, which lost 1 base and 9 bases, there was a span of 7 bases. This CDR3 contains 13 residues. CDR3 DNA sequence: TGTGCCAGCAGTGAAGAGGCCCTTTCACCCCTCCACTTT. As protein: CASSEEALSPLHF.

The chain couples TRBV29-1 to TRBJ2-1; D unresolved. CDR3 length: 13 amino acids. Per the germline V gene, CDR1 is SQVTM and CDR2 is ANQGSEA. Between the trimmed V and J ends, which lost 8 bases and 2 bases, there was a span of 13 bases. CDR3 loop: CSTREQAYNEQFF. DNA of the CDR3: TGCAGCACTCGAGAGCAGGCCTACAATGAGCAGTTCTTC.

The chain employs TRBV19 and TRBJ2-3; possible D gene TRBD2, 6 bases. Trimming removed 6 bases from V and 4 bases from J, with 11 bases in between. This CDR3 spans 13 amino acids. In germline, CDR1 is LNHDA, CDR2 SQIVND (reference sequence). CDR3 DNA sequence: TGTGCCAGTAGGCGCTGGGGGGCAGATACGCAGTATTTT. This encodes CASRRWGADTQYF.

V gene TRBV10-1 combines with J gene TRBJ2-7, with D possibly matching TRBD1 (5 bases). Germline values: CDR1 WNHNN, CDR2 SYGVQD (reference sequence). The CDR3 length is 14 residues. V was trimmed by 3 bases and J by 6 bases, leaving 15 bases between them. The CDR3 region is CASSEGQGFGEQYF. For the CDR3, the DNA is TGCGCCAGCAGTGAAGGTCAGGGCTTCGGCGAGCAGTACTTC.

CDR3 DNA sequence: TGTGCCAGCAGGCGTAGACTGCAGGGCAATCAGCCCCAGCATTTT. This gives the protein CASRRRLQGNQPQHF. The V and J genes are TRBV28 and TRBJ1-5; D unclear. Germline V gene sequence: CDR1 MDHEN, CDR2 SYDVKM. Trimming left V 6 bases short and J 2 bases short, with 14 bases between. The CDR3 extends over 15 amino acids.

The chain joins TRBV5-6 to TRBJ2-7; no reliable D call. Trimming cost V 3 bases and J 6 bases, with 13 bases left between them. Germline V gene sequence: CDR1 SGHDT, CDR2 YYEEEE. This CDR3 contains 13 residues. CDR3 coding DNA: TGTGCCAGCAGCTGGGGTTTCCCCGCCGAGCAGTACGTC. Protein product: CASSWGFPAEQYV.

V is TRBV28 and J is TRBJ1-5, with TRBD1 matching over 9 bases. In germline, CDR1 is MDHEN, CDR2 SYDVKM. CDR3 length: 15 amino acids. V shed 6 bases, J shed 2 bases, and the junction held 5 bases outside the gene matches. CDR3 sequence reads: CASSTQGAGNQPQHF. Here the CDR3 DNA reads TGTGCCAGCAGCACACAGGGGGCTGGCAATCAGCCCCAGCATTTT.

This clone was seen once. This chain uses TRBV9 with TRBJ2-1; no clear D gene. The CDR3 spans 16 residues. The germline V gene encodes CDR1 SGDLS and CDR2 YYNGEE. The V gene lost 0 bases and the J gene lost 8 bases, with 18 bases spanning the gap. CDR3 in amino acids: CASSVGADSVAYEQFF. CDR3 coding DNA: TGTGCCAGCAGCGTAGGAGCAGATTCGGTGGCGTATGAGCAGTTCTTC.

Here the CDR3 reads CASSQGETSGNTIYF. CDR3 DNA: TGCGCCAGCAGCCAAGGCGAGACCTCTGGAAACACCATATATTTT. This chain uses TRBV4-1 with TRBJ1-3; no firm D call. The CDR3 is 15 residues long. The V end lost 1 base, the J end lost 0 bases, and 7 bases lay between the germline ends. Germline values: CDR1 MGHRA, CDR2 YSYEKL.

The V gene is TRBV28, the J gene TRBJ1-2; D is unresolved. This CDR3 has 14 residues. With 3 bases removed from V and 1 base from J, the gap between germline ends came to 9 bases. CDR1 MDHEN and CDR2 SYDVKM come from the germline V gene. In nucleotides, the CDR3 is TGTGCCAGCAGTTTTTCACGGGGTAACTATGGCTACACCTTC. It is translated as CASSFSRGNYGYTF.

This clone was seen just once. The chain is built from TRBV3-1 (or the pseudogene TRBV3-2) and TRBJ1-1, with D maybe TRBD1 (5 bases). V was clipped by 2 bases and J by 1 base, with 14 bases between them. Germline V CDR1 and CDR2: LGHDT, YNNKEL (reference sequence). The CDR3 loop spans 16 amino acids. CDR3 coding DNA: TGTGCCAGCAGCCAACAACTCGGGGCCAGGAACACTGAAGCTTTCTTT. This translates into CASSQQLGARNTEAFF.

In this sample, this clone turned up a few times. The rearrangement uses TRBV5-6 and TRBJ1-6; perhaps TRBD1 as D (6 bases). There are 15 residues in the CDR3. Germline V gene lookup returns CDR1 SGHDT and CDR2 YYEEEE. V was clipped by 0 bases and J by 7 bases, with 11 bases between them. In nucleotides, the CDR3 is TGTGCCAGCAGCTTGGGGGCTACAGGGAATTCACCCCTCCACTTT. It codes for CASSLGATGNSPLHF.

The rearrangement links TRBV11-2 to TRBJ1-1; D call uncertain. This CDR3 has 15 residues. The germline gives CDR1 SGHAT, CDR2 FQNNGV. V was pared by 1 base and J by 5 bases, with 14 bases between. The CDR3 DNA sequence: TGTGCCAGCAGCTTAGTTCCGGGAAGGGTGACTGAAGCTTTCTTT. It codes for CASSLVPGRVTEAFF.

This chain joins TRBV28 and TRBJ2-7, with D perhaps being TRBD1 or TRBD2 (6 bases each). The V end lost 4 bases, the J end lost 2 bases, and 15 bases lay between the germline ends. Germline V lookup: CDR1 MDHEN, CDR2 SYDVKM. The CDR3 runs 15 residues. CDR3 protein: CASSSPGAGPYEQYF. The CDR3 DNA follows: TGTGCCAGCAGTTCTCCGGGGGCAGGGCCCTACGAGCAGTACTTC.

The rearrangement links TRBV28 to TRBJ2-5; 9 bases are shared with TRBD2. J gave up 5 bases and V 5 bases, and 15 bases lay outside the gene matches. The CDR3 consists of 17 residues. Per the germline V gene, CDR1 is MDHEN and CDR2 is SYDVKM. In DNA form, the CDR3 reads TGTGCCAGCAGTCCCCCCTTGGGTAGCGGGGGTTCGGAGACCCAGTACTTC. Translated: CASSPPLGSGGSETQYF.

This clone was counted a few times. This rearrangement joins TRBV6-5 to TRBJ1-1; D is unclear. The CDR3 covers 16 residues. V lost 3 bases to trimming and J lost 8 bases, with 22 bases between them. The V gene's germline CDR1 is MNHEY and CDR2 SVGAGI. CDR3 sequence: CASSYPTLTGTGEAFF. DNA of the CDR3: TGTGCCAGCAGTTATCCGACATTAACCGGAACCGGGGAAGCTTTCTTT.

V usage is TRBV7-8 and J usage is TRBJ1-6, with 7 positions matching TRBD1. The CDR3 covers 14 residues. V gave up 5 bases and J gave up 5 bases; unmatched junction bases: 3. The V gene's germline CDR1 is SGHVS and CDR2 FQNEAQ. The CDR3 sequence: CASSLGQHNSPLHF. CDR3 DNA: TGTGCCAGCAGCCTGGGACAGCATAATTCACCCCTCCACTTT.